A single T cell receptor (beta chain) is shown here with its context. There are a few counts of this clonotype. Its antigen remains unidentified. The record has no base qualities; no much larger clone is one base away. Taken from the germline V gene (reference sequence), the CDR1 and CDR2 loops are LNHDA and SQIVND. From V the trimming removes 1 base and from J it removes 4 bases, while the gene matches leave 2 bases of the junction unaccounted for. The CDR3 spans 14 residues, from the cysteine through the phenylalanine. The kept DNA is CDR3 alone, 42 bases in frame from the first base. This specimen belongs to a study of identical twins' blood T cells (dated by TCRdb to the early 2010s). Background for the entire study: The approximately twelve libraries, six for the alpha chain and six for the beta chain, together yielded around 50 million Illumina reads. The study compared TCR alpha and beta chain repertoires of three pairs of monozygous twins using next-generation sequencing to assess genetic influence on repertoire formation.

The donors were six healthy women who made up three monozygous twin pairs. Each of the three twin pairs had been raised together, and the twins in each pair were thought likely to have encountered the same infectious agents and vaccines. TCR cDNA libraries were prepared from RNA that was isolated from peripheral blood mononuclear cells. What the work shows at the level of the full study, not this receptor alone: Twin pairs were reported to be markedly more alike in V gene usage than unrelated donors were, even when looking at non-selected out-of-frame TCRbeta clonotypes. Because the twins were reared together, environmental influences could not be excluded as an explanation for twin similarity. The proposed role of the TCRalpha J segment in MHC recognition during thymic selection was stated to require validation by independent studies. How many CDR3 clonotypes two donors shared depended mainly on the product of their cloneset sizes, and the twins did not clearly stray from this trend. Among the most abundant TCRbeta clonotypes, every donor shared more CDR3 sequences with her own twin than with unrelated donors.

Receptor libraries were prepared by 5' RACE. Sequencer: Illumina Genome Analyzer IIx. The RNA-based TCR cDNA libraries were made using a previously described protocol that was modified in several ways. Sample-specific barcodes were introduced on both ends of each TCR cDNA library during cDNA synthesis and amplification to prevent cross-contamination. In the original analysis: Each library contained about 2 to 4 million CDR3-containing reads, and somewhere between about 100,000 and nearly 500,000 clonotypes were identified for each individual. After reads with improper barcode index combinations were thrown out, a cloneset for each library was built using the MiTCR software. MiTCR filtered or rescued low-quality reads and corrected PCR and sequencing errors when assembling CDR3 clonotypes. Artificial out-of-frame clonotypes were mapped to in-frame sequences, with one indel allowed in the CDR3, and then removed. To measure how similar V and J gene usage was between donors, Jensen-Shannon divergence was divided by mean entropy. TCRdb's own reprocessing of the public reads used fastp at Q25 and MiXCR and kept productive beta chains. Identical CDR3 protein sequences are pooled into one entry, listed with their most common genes and DNA. TCRdb assigned the V and J calls; the authors' analysis was not used. In this sample the table shows roughly 340,000 distinct CDR3 sequences, roughly 28% of which occur a single time. Jointly, the top ten make up 5.5% to 7% of the sample.

The specimen sequenced was PBMCs. The chain is encoded by TRBV19 joined to TRBJ1-1; TRBD1 matches 8 bases in the middle. This sequence originates from a woman aged 18-50 years in good health. The DNA sequence is as follows: TGTGCCAGTAGTATAGGACAGGGGATCACTGAAGCTTTCTTT. Translated, it gives CASSIGQGITEAFF.